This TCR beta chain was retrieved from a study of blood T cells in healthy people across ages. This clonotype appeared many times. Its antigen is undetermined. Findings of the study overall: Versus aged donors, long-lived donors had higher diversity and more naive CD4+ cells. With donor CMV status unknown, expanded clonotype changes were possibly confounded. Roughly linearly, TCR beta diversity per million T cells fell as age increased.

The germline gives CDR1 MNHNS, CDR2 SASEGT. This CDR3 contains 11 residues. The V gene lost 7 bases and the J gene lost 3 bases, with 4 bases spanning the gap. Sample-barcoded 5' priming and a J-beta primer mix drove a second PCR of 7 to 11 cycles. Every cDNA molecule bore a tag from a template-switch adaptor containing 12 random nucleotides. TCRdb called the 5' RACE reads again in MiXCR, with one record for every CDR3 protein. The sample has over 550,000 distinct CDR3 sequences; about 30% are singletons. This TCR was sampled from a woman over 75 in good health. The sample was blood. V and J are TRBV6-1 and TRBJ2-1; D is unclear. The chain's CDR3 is CASTSYNEQFF. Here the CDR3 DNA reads TGTGCCAGCACTAGCTACAATGAGCAGTTCTTC.